This is a list of T cell receptor beta chains from one sample in a study of blood T cells in healthy people across ages. TCRdb re-called the 5' RACE reads through MiXCR, storing one row per CDR3 protein. The table includes 700,000 to 850,000 distinct CDR3 sequences, around 36% detected once. Sequencing was performed on blood. These receptors were taken from a man aged 18 to 30 in good health. CDR3s include the opening cysteine and the closing phenylalanine or tryptophan. The D gene is left open where the match is weak. Only part of the rows carry a size: once, few, many, or a class if the clone is expanded.

j_call v_call clone_size d_call cdr3_nt cdr3_aa
TRBJ2-7 TRBV6-9 NA NA TGTGCCAGCTATCGTCAGGGCTCCTACGAGCAGTACTTC CASYRQGSYEQYF
TRBJ2-3 TRBV6-5 few NA TGTGCCAGCAGCCCCCCCGGAGACACAGATACGCAGTATTTT CASSPPGDTDTQYF
TRBJ2-7 TRBV28 few TRBD2 TGTGCCAGCAGTTCCCCACTAGCGGGGGTTTACGAGCAGTACTTC CASSSPLAGVYEQYF
TRBJ1-1 TRBV20-1 many TRBD1 TGCAGTGCCCTCCGGGACAGGGGCACTGAAGCTTTCTTT CSALRDRGTEAFF
TRBJ1-2 TRBV6-1 few NA TGTGCCAGCAGTGAAGGGCCGGGCTCTAAGGGCTACACCTTC CASSEGPGSKGYTF
TRBJ2-1 TRBV7-2 NA NA TGTGCCAGCAGCTTAGGCCGCGGGGCAGGCTCCTACAATGAGCAGTTCTTC CASSLGRGAGSYNEQFF
TRBJ1-2 TRBV7-9 NA TRBD1 TGTGCCAGCAGCCGCGGACAGGGAATCTATGGCTACACTTTC CASSRGQGIYGYTF
TRBJ2-5 TRBV5-1 many TRBD2 TGCGCCAGCAGAGAAGGCGGGGGAGAAGAGACCCAGTACTTC CASREGGGEETQYF
TRBJ2-2 TRBV4-2 NA NA TGTGCCAGAAGCTTGAGGACGGAGAACACCGGGGAGCTGTTTTTT CARSLRTENTGELFF
TRBJ1-2 TRBV7-2 few TRBD1 TGTGCCAGCAGCTCACAGCCGGGACAGGCTTATGGCTACACCTTC CASSSQPGQAYGYTF
TRBJ2-5 TRBV12-3/TRBV12-4 few TRBD2 TGTGCCAGCAGCCCCAATAGCGGGGAGCAGTACTTC CASSPNSGEQYF
TRBJ2-7 TRBV14 few NA TGTGCCAGCAGCCAAGATAGGGGGGGGCGCATCTACGAGCAGTACTTC CASSQDRGGRIYEQYF
TRBJ2-1 TRBV7-2 NA NA TGTGCCAGCAGCGTAGAAGGCCGTAGAGATGAGCAGTTCTTC CASSVEGRRDEQFF
TRBJ2-2 TRBV12-3/TRBV12-4 NA NA TGTGCCAGCAATTTAGGGGGACACCAAACCGGGGAGCTGTTTTTT CASNLGGHQTGELFF
TRBJ2-1 TRBV5-6 many NA TGTGCCAGCAGCTTCCTTCCCCAGACCGTCCACAATGAGCAGTTCTTC CASSFLPQTVHNEQFF
TRBJ2-3 TRBV10-3 few NA TGTGCCATCAGTGAGAAAGTAGTAGGAACTGGCACAGATACGCAGTATTTT CAISEKVVGTGTDTQYF
TRBJ2-3 TRBV14 few TRBD1 TGTGCCAGCAGCCCGTACCCGTCCGGCAGGGGGCCAGATACGCAGTATTTT CASSPYPSGRGPDTQYF
TRBJ2-5 TRBV4-2 NA NA TGTGCCAGCAGCCCAGGCCCCAAAGAGACCCAGTACTTC CASSPGPKETQYF
TRBJ2-3 TRBV6-5 NA TRBD2 TGTGCCAGCAGTTACGATCGGACTAGCGGGAGAACAGATACGCAGTATTTT CASSYDRTSGRTDTQYF
TRBJ2-7 TRBV20-1 few NA TGCAGTGCTTTCAGACAGAGTACCTACGAGCAGTACTTC CSAFRQSTYEQYF
TRBJ1-6 TRBV7-2 NA NA TGTGCCAGCAGGCGGACAGAGGTGGGTTCACCCCTCCACTTT CASRRTEVGSPLHF
TRBJ1-1 TRBV28 NA TRBD1 TGTGCCAGCAGTGACAGGGACCGGGTGGTGAACACTGAAGCTTTCTTT CASSDRDRVVNTEAFF
TRBJ1-4 TRBV7-7 few NA TGTGCCAGCAGCCGAAACCGTAATGAAAAACTGTTTTTT CASSRNRNEKLFF
TRBJ1-6 TRBV27 NA NA TGTGCCAGCAGTTTAGTTCCAAGGGGAGGCTCACCCCTCCACTTT CASSLVPRGGSPLHF
TRBJ1-4 TRBV7-2 NA NA TGTGCCAGCCGCAGGGACGGACATAATGAAAAACTGTTTTTT CASRRDGHNEKLFF
TRBJ2-5 TRBV20-1 few NA TGCAGTGCTAGAGATCGGTCGATTCAAGAGACCCAGTACTTC CSARDRSIQETQYF
TRBJ2-3 TRBV7-9 many NA TGTGCCAGCACCAAAACGGGGCCAGATACGCAGTATTTT CASTKTGPDTQYF